This TCR beta chain was captured by sequencing in a study of sequential checkpoint blockade in melanoma. Study in general: Both treatment sequences were followed by maintenance nivolumab.

This CDR3 is 16 amino acids long. The ends lost 2 bases at V and 0 bases at J; junction bases unmatched: 3. CDR1 MNHNS and CDR2 SASEGT come from the germline V gene. Produced via immunoSEQ multiplex PCR; TCRdb's table is partial and in-frame only. The top ten hold roughly 6% of the sample, which has some 40,000 clones, 84% seen once. Treatment denoted: randomized to nivolumab then ipilimumab (arm A) or the reverse (arm B). Patients had received no earlier DNA-damaging chemotherapy. From thawed PBMCs, live CD3+CD8+ cells negative for CD19 and CD56 were sorted. The sequence was obtained from a human donor with melanoma. V is TRBV6-1 and J is TRBJ2-3; 9 nucleotides agree with TRBD1. The input for sequencing was CD8+ T cells sorted from blood (inferred from file names), taken from a patient given nivolumab and ipilimumab in sequence. In nucleotides, the CDR3 is TGTGCCAGCAGTGAACGGGGACAGGGTAGCACAGATACGCAGTATTTT. Protein product: CASSERGQGSTDTQYF.